This T cell receptor beta chain was sequenced in a study of T-cell memory formation after mild COVID-19. 5'RACE primed from the constant segment yielded TCR alpha and TCR beta cDNA libraries bearing sample barcodes and UMIs. TCRdb reanalysed the 5' RACE reads using MiXCR and keeps one entry per CDR3 protein. The table lists 140,000 or so distinct CDR3 sequences, more than 13% of them singletons. Study findings and constraints: Balance between CD4 and CD8 was seen in clones contracting day 15 to 85, and a CD4+ lean was seen in later expanders. Clones which contracted sat mainly in CM and EM if CD4+, and in EMRA if CD8+.

The V segment lost 1 base and the J segment 5 bases; nucleotides outside the gene matches: 5. Germline CDR1 and CDR2: LGHNA and YSLEER. The CDR3 is 16 amino acids. Concerning this clonotype itself: Its antigen is currently unknown.

The clonotype comes from an adult woman who had mild COVID-19 (a few samples of this study predate the infection). Cell type and time point are not known. The chain combines TRBV4-3 with TRBJ2-3; 11 nucleotides line up with TRBD2. Input material: PBMCs or a T cell subset sorted from them (not recorded which). The CDR3 loop reads CASSQGLAGLGDTQYF. CDR3 coding DNA: TGCGCCAGCAGCCAAGGACTAGCGGGGTTGGGAGATACGCAGTATTTT.